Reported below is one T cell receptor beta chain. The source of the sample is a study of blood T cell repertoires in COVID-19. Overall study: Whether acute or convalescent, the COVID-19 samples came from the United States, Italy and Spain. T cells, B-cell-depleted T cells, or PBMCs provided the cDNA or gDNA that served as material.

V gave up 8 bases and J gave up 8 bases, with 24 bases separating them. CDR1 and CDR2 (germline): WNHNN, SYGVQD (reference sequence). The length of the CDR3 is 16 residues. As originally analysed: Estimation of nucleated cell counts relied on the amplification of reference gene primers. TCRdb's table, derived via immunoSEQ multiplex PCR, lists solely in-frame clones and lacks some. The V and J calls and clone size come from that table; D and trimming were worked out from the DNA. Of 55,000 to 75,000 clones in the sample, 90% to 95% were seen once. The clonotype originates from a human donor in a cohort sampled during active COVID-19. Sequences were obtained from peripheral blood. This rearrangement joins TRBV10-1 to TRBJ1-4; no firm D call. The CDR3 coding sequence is TGCGCCAGCTCTCCCGACTTGGCCGAGCCGATAGAAAAACTGTTTTTT. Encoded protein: CASSPDLAEPIEKLFF.